This T cell receptor beta chain was profiled in a study of shared clonotypes between healthy human individuals. Points from the study as a whole: Limitation of the genetic and exposure-history diversity represented came from the few donors.

The germline V gene encodes CDR1 PRHDT and CDR2 FYEKMQ (reference sequence). V was clipped by 6 bases and J by 0 bases; unmatched bases: 11. This CDR3 has 17 amino acids. CD45RO-negative, CCR7-positively selected cells formed the naive CD8 fraction, excluding terminally differentiated effector memory CD45RA+ cells. Healthy and HIV-negative, the adult donors had no recent acute infections or vaccinations. Concerning this clone itself: Its antigen is not known.

This table comes from immunoSEQ multiplex PCR, and its TCRdb copy is limited to in-frame clones, with some not included. The sample includes approximately 650,000 clones, roughly 95% seen only once; the top ten take approximately 0.1%. The sequencing input was naive CD8+ T cells sorted from blood. V and J are TRBV13 and TRBJ2-5; 9 bases are a match to TRBD2. The sequence was obtained from a woman aged 25 to 45 in good health. The CDR3 reads CASSYSGGRGYQETQYF. The CDR3 DNA reads TGTGCCAGCAGTTACTCCGGCGGGAGGGGGTACCAAGAGACCCAGTACTTC.